Shown below are 12 T cell receptor beta chains from a single sample sequenced in a study of CD8+CD57+ T cells in acquired aplastic anemia. Template material for TCR beta VDJ and CDR3 profiling consisted of genomic DNA. TCRdb reprocessed the reads with MiXCR, giving one entry per CDR3 protein. The repertoire holds fewer than 300,000 distinct CDR3 sequences, with around 82% as singletons. Flow cytometry had shown expanded CD8+CD57+ cells in the patients chosen for sequencing. Sequenced material: sorted CD4+, CD8+, or CD8+CD57+ T cells (not recorded which) from PBMCs. These receptors all come from a human donor with aplastic anemia.

The chain employs TRBV20-1 and TRBJ2-5, with D perhaps matching TRBD1 (6 bases). Germline loops: CDR1 DFQATT, CDR2 SNEGSKA (reference sequence). The CDR3 extends over 12 amino acids. V gave up 3 bases and J gave up 12 bases, with 17 bases separating them. DNA of the CDR3: TGCAGTGCTAGGACGGACAGAGACTACGAGTACTTC. Translation gives CSARTDRDYEYF.

The chain links TRBV9 to TRBJ1-2, with unresolved D. Per the germline V gene, CDR1 is SGDLS and CDR2 is YYNGEE. The CDR3 contains 15 residues. V lost 7 bases and J lost 10, with 26 bases in between. CDR3 in amino acids: CASSRQADAVDDYTF. The DNA of the CDR3 is TGTGCCAGCTCAAGGCAGGCGGACGCCGTTGATGACTACACCTTC.

About this clonotype: One base away lies a much larger clone, so this may be a sequencing read error. This rearrangement joins TRBV24-1 to TRBJ1-6; D gene uncertain. V was shortened by 6 bases and J by 10 bases, with 18 bases between the two germline ends. CDR1 is KGHDR, CDR2 SFDVKD, per germline. The CDR3 is made up of 15 amino acids. CDR3 coding DNA: TGTGCCACCAGTTTATCGTGGGGTTCGGGGTCACCCCTCCACTTT. It encodes CATSLSWGSGSPLHF.

The chain carries TRBV7-8 and TRBJ2-7, with D perhaps TRBD1 (5 bases). CDR1 and CDR2 (germline): SGHVS, FQNEAQ. Between the trimmed V and J ends, which lost 6 bases and 3 bases, there was a span of 15 bases. The CDR3 is 14 amino acids. Here the CDR3 DNA reads TGTGCCAGCAGAAAAGTGCAGGGTAACTACGAGCAGTACTTC. As protein: CASRKVQGNYEQYF.

In this sample, this clonotype turned up a few times. The chain carries TRBV20-1 and TRBJ1-1; tentatively, D is TRBD1 (6 bases). This CDR3 is built from 14 residues. V was clipped by 3 bases and J by 1 base, with 12 bases between them. From germline, CDR1 is DFQATT and CDR2 SNEGSKA (reference sequence). The CDR3, as DNA: TGCAGTGCTAGTCCATCGACAGGGAACACTGAAGCTTTCTTT. Its translation: CSASPSTGNTEAFF.

This clonotype was seen once. The CDR3 ends on some other residue instead of the conserved phenylalanine or tryptophan, so this is likely a read error. The DNA is left out, because the CDR3 cannot be placed on it with certainty; the CDR3 is given as TCRdb lists it. The chain links TRBV2 to TRBJ2-2; the table names TRBD1, a call not compared with the DNA. Germline V CDR1 and CDR2: SNHLY, FYNNEI. The length of the CDR3 is 14 amino acids, counting both ends. CDR3 residues: CASEDRGNTGELFG.

This clonotype appeared a single time. The chain has TRBV7-8 and TRBJ2-1, with D perhaps TRBD1 or TRBD2 (7 bases each). There are 17 residues in the CDR3. Trimming took off 3 bases at V and 10 bases at J, with 25 bases between the two ends. Germline V gene sequence: CDR1 SGHVS, CDR2 FQNEAQ. This chain's CDR3 is CASSFRPGGAPLPEQFF. CDR3 DNA sequence: TGTGCCAGCAGCTTCCGCCCAGGGGGGGCACCCCTTCCCGAGCAGTTCTTC. Filled out from reference TRBV7-8 and TRBJ2-1, the complete variable domain reads GAGVSQSPRYKVAKRGQDVALRCDPISGHVSLFWYQQALGQGPEFLTYFQNEAQLDKSGLPSDRFFAERPEGSVSTLKIQRTQQEDSAVYLCASSFRPGGAPLPEQFFGPGTRLTVL.

This clonotype has ten or more counts. This sequence joins TRBV12-5 and TRBJ1-6, with 8 positions matching TRBD1. Germline V gene lookup returns CDR1 LGHNT and CDR2 FRNRAP. Losses at the gene ends were 7 bases for V and 7 bases for J; bases not matched to a gene: 6. The CDR3 length is 14 residues. DNA of the CDR3: TGTGCTAGTGCCTCCGGGACAGGCAATTCACCCCTCCACTTT. Encoded protein: CASASGTGNSPLHF.

The CDR3: CASSLAGGRGSQEQFF. CDR3 sequence (DNA): TGTGCCAGCAGCTTAGCAGGAGGCCGGGGGAGCCAGGAGCAGTTCTTC. This chain joins TRBV7-2 and TRBJ2-1; D might be TRBD2 (6 bases). With 0 bases removed from V and 10 bases from J, the gap between germline ends came to 19 bases. This CDR3 has 16 amino acids. Germline-derived CDR1 and CDR2 are SGHTA and FQGNSA.

The chain is built from TRBV5-6 and TRBJ2-7, with D perhaps TRBD1 or TRBD2 (5 bases each). The germline V and J ends were trimmed by 2 bases and 0 bases, with 9 bases remaining between them. Germline V gene lookup returns CDR1 SGHDT and CDR2 YYEEEE. The CDR3 is 14 residues long. CDR3 sequence: CASSLARGSYEQYV. CDR3 nucleotides: TGTGCCAGCAGCTTAGCGAGGGGCTCCTACGAGCAGTACGTC.

With regard to this clonotype: As the CDR3 is not closed by the conserved phenylalanine or tryptophan, this likely results from a read error. It is unclear where the CDR3 begins or ends on the DNA, so no DNA is shown, and the CDR3 is as TCRdb lists it. The chain joins TRBV7-2 to TRBJ2-5; the D call of TRBD1 is as the table states it, not checked on the DNA. The CDR3 is 12 residues long, counting both termini. Germline values: CDR1 SGHTA, CDR2 FQGNSA. The CDR3 sequence: CAGQGARGTHYV.

In its sample, this clonotype was seen once. Relative to the germline gene, one junction end is altered; a read error may explain this. The V call is TRBV7-6, the J call TRBJ1-1; D is uncertain. Germline V lookup: CDR1 SGHVS, CDR2 FNYEAQ. CDR3 length equals 17 residues. This chain's CDR3 is CASSVAGDAHVQSEAFF. CDR3 DNA sequence: TGTGCCAGCAGCGTAGCGGGAGATGCCCATGTGCAGTCCGAAGCTTTCTTT. The variable domain in full, with the rest retrieved from reference TRBV7-6 and TRBJ1-1, is GAGVSQSPRYKVTKRGQDVALRCDPISGHVSLYWYRQALGQGPEFLTYFNYEAQQDKSGLPNDRFSAERPEGSISTLTIQRTEQRDSAMYRCASSVAGDAHVQSEAFFGQGTRLTVV.